A selection of T cell receptor beta chains follows, all from one sample in a study of prognosis after radiotherapy for stage I lung cancer. TCRdb redid the calling of the multiplex PCR reads with MiXCR, one entry per CDR3 protein. The sample shows about 18,000 distinct CDR3 sequences, roughly 40% of them seen only once. The material sequenced was PBMCs, taken before or after stereotactic body radiation therapy (not recorded which). The receptor set was obtained from a donor over 45 with non-small cell lung cancer. Both conserved end residues are part of each CDR3. D genes are given only for firm matches. Clone size is not always given. Where it is, it says once, few, many or a class for expanded clones.

j_call	clone_size	d_call	cdr3_length	v_call	cdr3_aa	cdr3_nt
TRBJ2-3	many	.	16	TRBV15	CATSRVFLGGADTQYF	TGTGCCACCAGCAGAGTCTTCCTGGGGGGCGCAGATACGCAGTATTTT
TRBJ2-2	many	.	13	TRBV5-1	CASSPRDTGELFF	TGCGCCAGCAGCCCCCGGGACACCGGGGAGCTGTTTTTT
TRBJ2-3	.	TRBD2	15	TRBV28	CASSLPGLAADTQYF	TGTGCCAGCAGTTTACCGGGACTAGCAGCGGATACGCAGTATTTT
TRBJ2-1	many	TRBD1	13	TRBV6-1	CASGTGESNEQFF	TGTGCCAGCGGGACAGGGGAATCAAATGAGCAGTTCTTC
TRBJ1-2	medium-sized	.	15	TRBV12-3/TRBV12-4	CASRAGQSLNYGYTF	TGTGCCAGCAGGGCGGGACAAAGCCTTAACTATGGCTACACCTTC
TRBJ1-1	many	.	15	TRBV14	CASSQDRSSSTEAFF	TGTGCCAGCAGCCAAGATAGGAGCTCATCCACTGAAGCTTTCTTT
TRBJ2-5	many	TRBD1	15	TRBV9	CASSHWDRVQETQYF	TGTGCCAGCAGCCACTGGGACAGGGTACAAGAGACCCAGTACTTC
TRBJ1-5	.	TRBD1	18	TRBV27	CASSSRTGGGYSNQPQHF	TGTGCCAGCAGTTCCCGGACAGGGGGGGGATATAGCAATCAGCCCCAGCATTTT
TRBJ2-7	many	.	15	TRBV7-6	CASSLEPQGLGEQYF	TGTGCCAGCAGCTTAGAACCCCAGGGCTTAGGCGAGCAGTACTTC
TRBJ1-5	many	.	13	TRBV19	CASSMMVEQPQHF	TGTGCCAGTAGTATGATGGTAGAGCAGCCCCAGCATTTT
TRBJ2-3	many	.	15	TRBV28	CASSLGDIRTDTQYF	TGTGCCAGCAGTTTGGGGGACATCCGCACAGATACGCAGTATTTT
TRBJ2-3	.	TRBD2	15	TRBV30	CAWSPGGRESDTQYF	TGTGCCTGGAGTCCGGGGGGTAGGGAATCAGATACGCAGTATTTT
TRBJ2-7	.	.	15	TRBV6-1	CASSDWGARSYEQYF	TGTGCCAGCAGTGATTGGGGGGCGCGGTCCTACGAGCAGTACTTC
TRBJ2-5	few	TRBD2	15	TRBV5-1	CASSWRGSSEETQYF	TGCGCCAGCAGCTGGCGGGGGAGCTCGGAAGAGACCCAGTACTTC
TRBJ2-3	many	.	13	TRBV5-4	CASSYAATDTQYF	TGTGCCAGCAGCTATGCAGCGACAGATACGCAGTATTTT
TRBJ2-7	.	.	14	TRBV28	CASTLSGGRYEQYF	TGTGCCAGCACCCTTTCAGGGGGGAGGTACGAGCAGTACTTC